Listed below are T cell receptor beta chains from one sample, sequenced in a study of cytomegalovirus exposure and HLA in healthy donors. The protocol was immunoSEQ multiplex PCR, while the TCRdb copy is restricted to in-frame clones and leaves out a portion. The table records about 110,000 clones, more than 60% of them present only once. Sequencing input: PBMCs. The origin of the receptors is a man aged 25-45 years in good health and CMV-seropositive. Both conserved end residues are trimmed from each CDR3. Size values are once, few and many counts, or a class for expanded clones, and some rows have none.

cdr3_length clone_size j_call v_call cdr3_aa
13 once TRBJ1-6 TRBV5-1 ASSLWDRANSPLH
13 NA TRBJ2-2 TRBV7-9 SSSPPDRETGELF
14 once TRBJ2-1 TRBV5-1 ASSRPSGGSYNEQF
13 NA TRBJ2-7 TRBV13 ASGSEGGLGREQY
14 NA TRBJ2-7 TRBV18 ASSLFPGQGAGEQY
13 NA TRBJ1-6 TRBV19 ASSRGQGDSSPLH
12 NA TRBJ2-3 TRBV7-3 ASSQAGGANTQY
9 NA TRBJ2-1 TRBV7-9 SSSLQFEQF
12 NA TRBJ2-2 TRBV18 ASSPGVFTGELF
13 NA TRBJ2-7 TRBV19 ASSDGTASSYEQY
10 NA TRBJ2-1 TRBV5-6 ASSLLENEQF
14 NA TRBJ2-7 TRBV4-3 ASSQVGFLQPYEQY
11 many TRBJ1-2 TRBV7-6 ASSSVGGYGYT
12 few TRBJ2-7 TRBV6-6 ASSGGGQGREQY
14 NA TRBJ2-6 TRBV19 ASSIFEEPGANVLT
11 once TRBJ1-2 TRBV2 ASSEGSWEGYT
12 NA TRBJ2-5 TRBV11-3 ASSPGGSRETQY
13 NA TRBJ2-7 TRBV27 ASSYRDRPFYEQY
13 NA TRBJ1-3 TRBV7-6 ASSYSSNSGNTIY
9 NA TRBJ2-1 TRBV6-5 ATQRGHEQF
13 NA TRBJ2-7 TRBV5-5 ASSLIAGPPHEQY
11 NA TRBJ2-7 TRBV4-1 ASSSGGTYEQY
12 NA TRBJ2-7 TRBV11-2 ASSPGTGAYEQY
13 NA TRBJ2-7 TRBV25-1 ASSTRGTGSDEQY
11 NA TRBJ1-2 TRBV28 ASSLGSNYGYT
13 NA TRBJ2-5 TRBV6-5 ASSALAGAGETQY
13 NA TRBJ2-7 TRBV7-6 ASSPGGDRYYEQY
12 NA TRBJ1-1 TRBV6-5 ASRPQGLEAEAF
14 few TRBJ2-3 TRBV5-6 ASSRQRGGRTDTQY
12 NA TRBJ1-4 TRBV7-9 ASSLGQTNEKLF
13 NA TRBJ2-3 TRBV7-8 ASSFDRTSTDTQY
10 NA TRBJ2-5 TRBV5-1 ASSLAGQGWD
15 NA TRBJ2-5 TRBV4-1 ASSPLTSGGSEETQY
15 NA TRBJ1-3 TRBV9 ASSDGQGAYSGNTIY
10 NA TRBJ2-1 TRBV11-2 ASSAGFNEQF
14 NA TRBJ2-7 TRBV5-1 ASSLAGLGTDYEQY
15 NA TRBJ1-4 TRBV7-9 ASSLANPGGANEKLF
9 NA TRBJ2-7 TRBV14 ASSATYEQY
10 NA TRBJ2-1 TRBV6-1 ANLGGVGEQF
12 NA TRBJ1-4 TRBV18 ASSPDTRGEKLF
14 NA TRBJ2-1 TRBV5-8 ASSLRWQGLNNEQF
12 NA TRBJ2-3 TRBV27 ASSGGASTDTQY
12 few TRBJ2-3 TRBV14 ASSGGLDTDTQY
14 NA TRBJ2-7 TRBV15 ATSRIPTDGVYEQY
13 NA TRBJ2-7 TRBV19 ASSITGTGFNEQY
13 NA TRBJ1-4 TRBV25-1 ASSEKRTGDEKLF